This T cell receptor beta chain was recorded in a study of CD8 T cells in ankylosing spondylitis. Points from the study as a whole: In reactive arthritis synovial fluid and blood, some motif variants had been reported before. Reportedly, disease-linked clones are significantly enriched in ankylosing spondylitis patients' matched synovial fluid. One TCR beta motif, made up of several highly homologous variants, appeared characteristic of ankylosing spondylitis blood.

V was clipped by 3 bases and J by 3 bases; unmatched bases: 10. CDR1 is DFQATT and CDR2 is SNEGSKA in the germline V gene (reference sequence). This CDR3 has 16 amino acids. Remarks on this clonotype: Its specificity is not known.

Scientists made TCR beta libraries using quantitative 5'-RACE with molecular barcodes. TCRdb itself ran the 5' RACE reads through MiXCR, one entry per CDR3 protein. The table includes about 510,000 distinct CDR3 sequences, roughly 5% detected once. The J gene is TRBJ1-5, the V gene TRBV20-1; 8 bases line up with TRBD1. The sequenced sample consisted of blood, either unsorted or a sorted T cell fraction (not recorded which). The sequence came from a male donor with ankylosing spondylitis. This CDR3 reads CSARTSGGNDNQPQHF. The CDR3 DNA sequence: TGCAGTGCTAGGACCTCAGGGGGCAACGACAATCAGCCCCAGCATTTT.